This T cell receptor beta chain is drawn from a study of cytomegalovirus exposure and HLA in healthy donors. Comments on this clone: Its antigen remains unidentified.

The data were produced by immunoSEQ multiplex PCR, yet TCRdb's version contains in-frame clones alone and is incomplete. The table has roughly 120,000 clones, around nine tenths seen once. The CDR3 is 14 residues long. Trimming cost V 4 bases and J 2 bases; bases outside gene matches: 2. Germline V gene sequence: CDR1 LNHNV, CDR2 YYDKDF (reference sequence). Broader study findings: The CMV antigen specificity of a few CMV-associated chains was confirmed through in vitro analysis. Cytomegalovirus-associated TCR beta chains were listed, numbering some 170.

This TCR came from a man between 18 and 35 years old in good health and CMV-seropositive. The rearrangement uses TRBV15 and TRBJ1-1; 9 bases agree with TRBD1. The sample consisted of PBMCs. This CDR3 is CATSTGQGNTEAFF. CDR3 DNA sequence: TGTGCCACCAGCACGGGACAGGGTAACACTGAAGCTTTCTTT.